The next 10 T cell receptor beta chains were all read from a single sample in a study of blood T cell repertoires in COVID-19. Repertoires were generated with immunoSEQ multiplex PCR, while TCRdb's copy carries only in-frame clones and drops some. This table has fewer than 350,000 clones, 89% appearing once. The sequencing input was PBMCs or T cells enriched from blood (not recorded which). These receptors all come from a man aged 60-69 years who had recovered from COVID-19.

This clone was found a few times. The chain employs TRBV7-2 and TRBJ1-5; 7 bases are a match to TRBD1. From germline, CDR1 is SGHTA and CDR2 FQGNSA. V was pared by 3 bases and J by 5 bases, with 4 bases of the junction left unmatched. This CDR3 comprises 14 residues. The CDR3 sequence is CASSLDRSYQPQHF. In nucleotides, the CDR3 is TGTGCCAGCAGCTTGGACAGGTCCTATCAGCCCCAGCATTTT.

The gene calls are TRBV2 and TRBJ1-4, with D hard to call. The V gene's germline CDR1 is SNHLY and CDR2 FYNNEI. This CDR3 is built from 15 residues. Trimming shortened V by 6 bases and J by 7 bases, and 18 bases separated the two germline ends. CDR3 in DNA: TGTGCCAGCAGAGAGACGGGGTCGGTGGGTGAAAAACTGTTTTTT. The encoded protein is CASRETGSVGEKLFF.

The chain employs TRBV7-2 and TRBJ2-5; 7 positions match TRBD2. The J segment lost 4 bases and the V segment lost 3 bases, leaving 11 bases of the junction unmatched. CDR1 is SGHTA, CDR2 FQGNSA, per germline. The CDR3 extends over 16 amino acids. Here the CDR3 DNA reads TGTGCCAGCAGCTTCGGGGGAGGGCCTGGGGGAGAGACCCAGTACTTC. Encoded protein: CASSFGGGPGGETQYF.

The rearrangement uses TRBV2 and TRBJ1-6; 10 bases align to TRBD1. CDR1 is SNHLY, CDR2 FYNNEI, per germline. With 6 bases clipped from V and 9 bases from J, the junction kept 5 bases outside the gene matches. CDR3 length: 14 residues. The CDR3 bases are TGTGCCAGCAGGACAGGGGGCTTGGGTTCACCCCTCCACTTT. Translating it yields CASRTGGLGSPLHF.

This rearrangement joins TRBV3-1 (or the pseudogene TRBV3-2) to TRBJ1-2; possibly TRBD1 for D (5 bases). V lost 1 base, J lost 5 bases, and 11 bases lay in between. Per the germline V gene, CDR1 is LGHDT and CDR2 is YNNKEL (reference sequence). The CDR3 contains 14 residues. The CDR3 here is CASSQVGDSYGYTF. CDR3 nucleotide sequence: TGTGCCAGCAGCCAAGTGGGGGACTCTTATGGCTACACCTTC.

The chain recombines TRBV30 with TRBJ1-1; perhaps TRBD1 as D (6 bases). CDR1 is GTSNPN and CDR2 is SVGIG in the germline V gene (reference sequence). The CDR3 totals 11 residues. With 7 bases removed from V and 7 bases from J, the gap between germline ends came to 13 bases. CDR3 region: CASRSGHEAFF. The CDR3 nucleotides read TGTGCCTCCCGGTCGGGACATGAAGCTTTCTTT.

The chain carries TRBV6-2 or TRBV6-3 and TRBJ2-1, with 7 bases fitting TRBD2. The CDR3 runs to 16 residues. The J segment lost 4 bases and the V segment lost 2 bases, leaving 8 bases of the junction unmatched. Germline V gene lookup returns CDR1 MNHEY and CDR2 SVGEGT. The CDR3 loop reads CASSYLPAGRYNEQFF. In nucleotides, the CDR3 is TGTGCCAGCAGTTACCTACCAGCGGGACGTTACAATGAGCAGTTCTTC.

This chain joins TRBV24-1 and TRBJ1-1; unclear D gene. Germline lookup yields CDR1 KGHDR and CDR2 SFDVKD. Trimming took 5 bases from V and 3 from J, leaving 9 bases between them. This CDR3 region has 13 residues. CDR3 DNA: TGTGCCACCAGTGGTTCGGACTACACTGAAGCTTTCTTT. Translation: CATSGSDYTEAFF.

V gene TRBV28 combines with J gene TRBJ1-3, with TRBD1 identical over 7 bases. CDR1 is MDHEN, CDR2 SYDVKM, per germline. This CDR3 is built from 16 residues. V was pared by 5 bases and J by 0 bases, with 7 bases of the junction left unmatched. The CDR3 loop is CASSISPGGSGNTIYF. CDR3 DNA sequence: TGTGCCAGCAGTATCTCTCCAGGGGGCTCTGGAAACACCATATATTTT.

The rearrangement links TRBV7-8 to TRBJ2-1, with 9 nucleotides matching TRBD2. CDR3 size: 20 residues. The junction had 25 bases not matched to a gene; V was cut back by 4 bases and J by 9 bases. The germline V gene encodes CDR1 SGHVS and CDR2 FQNEAQ. The DNA of the CDR3 is TGTGCCAGCAGCTGGGTAAGGCTAGCGGGAACCCTCAAAATATCCGGTGAGCAGTTCTTC. Amino acids: CASSWVRLAGTLKISGEQFF.